Sequencing of this T cell receptor (beta chain) was carried out in a study of T cells in localized non-small cell lung cancer. This table comes from immunoSEQ multiplex PCR, and its TCRdb copy is limited to in-frame clones, with some not included. The sample has some 140,000 clones; about 89% are singletons. The CDR3 totals 15 residues. Germline lookup yields CDR1 SGHAT and CDR2 FQNNGV. After removal of 1 base from V and 2 bases from J, the junction contained 5 bases not matched to a gene. The study's findings and limits: Uninvolved neighboring lung showed the greatest T cell clonality, exceeding tumor.

As regards this clone: Its target is not known.

The chain uses TRBV11-2 and TRBJ2-7; TRBD2 matches 7 bases. The source was peripheral blood, collected before any cancer treatment. This clonotype originated in a female donor of 60 years or more with stage I lung adenocarcinoma. CDR3 protein: CASSLVERGAYEQYF. The CDR3 nucleotides are TGTGCCAGCAGCTTAGTGGAGCGGGGAGCCTACGAGCAGTACTTC.